This T cell receptor beta chain was recovered during a study of cytomegalovirus exposure and HLA in healthy donors. This clone is a singleton in its sample. Its specificity is unknown. Researchers ran the PCR with 60 Vbeta and 13 Jbeta primers. Sequencing was performed with immunoSEQ multiplex PCR; in TCRdb, only in-frame clones are kept and a portion is missing. The sample carries tens of thousands of clones, 65% to 85% recorded once. Findings and limits, study-wide: One variant, a missense change in DCLRE1C, was linked in a later analysis to TCR beta V- and J-gene trimming.

Sample: PBMCs. This TCR derives from a man aged 50 to 60 in good health and CMV-seronegative.

This chain's CDR3 is CASSSQLGGLGEKLFF. The CDR3 coding sequence is TGTGCCAGCAGCTCCCAGCTGGGAGGGCTAGGAGAAAAACTGTTTTTT. This chain uses TRBV7-9 with TRBJ1-4; D gene uncertain. Germline CDR1 reads SEHNR; CDR2 reads FQNEAQ (reference sequence). The CDR3 has 16 residues. Trimming took off 4 bases at V and 8 bases at J, with 20 bases between the two ends.